Each of the 2 T cell receptor beta chains below was sequenced from the same sample in a study of tumour-infiltrating T cells in Burkitt lymphoma. Clones were read by immunoSEQ multiplex PCR, and TCRdb kept only the in-frame ones, dropping some. The sample holds 13,000 to 15,000 clones, about 75% seen once. Sequenced sample: tumor tissue. The receptors come from a human donor with diffuse large B-cell lymphoma.

V gene TRBV14 combines with J gene TRBJ2-5; 9 positions match TRBD2. CDR3 size: 18 residues. After removal of 2 bases from V and 5 bases from J, the junction contained 15 bases not matched to a gene. CDR1 and CDR2 (germline): SGHDN, FVKESK. Here the CDR3 DNA reads TGTGCCAGCAGCCAACGCCCCGCTGGCGCGGGAGGGGTGGAGACCCAGTACTTC. It yields the protein CASSQRPAGAGGVETQYF.

The chain joins TRBV5-1 to TRBJ2-2; 9 bases line up with TRBD2. Looked up from germline, CDR1 is SGHRS and CDR2 is YFSETQ. This CDR3 is 16 amino acids long. The V gene end was trimmed by 0 bases and the J gene end by 7 bases; junction bases not matched to a gene: 7. CDR3 coding DNA: TGCGCCAGCAGCTTGGGGACTAGCGCGGATGGCGGGGAGCTGTTTTTT. It is translated as CASSLGTSADGGELFF.